These T cell receptor beta chains were read from a single sample in a study of shared clonotypes between healthy human individuals. The protocol was immunoSEQ multiplex PCR, while the TCRdb copy is restricted to in-frame clones and leaves out a portion. This table holds fewer than 1.8 million clones, 98% to 99% found once. Sequencing was done on a sample of naive CD4+ T cells sorted from blood. Receptors originate from a man in his thirties or forties in good health. The CDR3 runs from the conserved cysteine through the conserved F or W. The order of the fields is V gene, CDR3 protein.

v_gene: TRBV5-1
CDR3aa: CASSLVRQYIVFYEQYF

v_gene: TRBV5-1
CDR3aa: CASSLWQGEQYF

v_gene: TRBV2
CDR3aa: CASTGGSYNEQFF

v_gene: TRBV2
CDR3aa: CAGSRQGAPIEQYF

v_gene: TRBV11-3
CDR3aa: CASSRRETGELFF

v_gene: TRBV5-6
CDR3aa: CASSGGETQYF

v_gene: TRBV10-2
CDR3aa: CASSSSGLADTSTDTQYF

v_gene: TRBV5-5
CDR3aa: CASSLADRVNEKLFF

v_gene: TRBV5-1
CDR3aa: CAMVDEQYF

v_gene: TRBV6-1
CDR3aa: CASRGAANYEQYF

v_gene: TRBV27
CDR3aa: CASSQTGGYGYTF

v_gene: TRBV12-5
CDR3aa: CASGLVPRGGSGRQETQYF

v_gene: TRBV6-1
CDR3aa: CASSEALLGKGGGYTF

v_gene: TRBV9
CDR3aa: CASSFRTSGSFSSYNEQFF

v_gene: TRBV7-3
CDR3aa: CASSAGLAGVGEQFF

v_gene: TRBV5-4
CDR3aa: CASSLEGAQSGNTIYF

v_gene: TRBV19
CDR3aa: CASSITQGAGETQYF

v_gene: TRBV6-5
CDR3aa: CASSDLLGVQYF

v_gene: TRBV5-1
CDR3aa: CASSLVGGYNEQFF

v_gene: TRBV7-8
CDR3aa: CASSPWTGMGNQPQHF

v_gene: TRBV2
CDR3aa: CASSVEGFQPQHF

v_gene: TRBV28
CDR3aa: CASSPPLQGGSNQPQHF

v_gene: TRBV6-4
CDR3aa: CASSPLGQGATGELFF

v_gene: TRBV2
CDR3aa: CASSGRTDTQYF

v_gene: TRBV6-5
CDR3aa: CASNHGRGTYGYTF

v_gene: TRBV5-1
CDR3aa: CASSERETTEQYF

v_gene: TRBV11-2
CDR3aa: CASSPNENRRYIQYF

v_gene: TRBV5-1
CDR3aa: CASSLRQGADGYTF

v_gene: TRBV30
CDR3aa: CAWSSTMGFTEAFF

v_gene: TRBV5-1
CDR3aa: CASSFLGSSTDTQYF

v_gene: TRBV28
CDR3aa: CASSLSTENTEAFF

v_gene: TRBV19
CDR3aa: CASSISGYNEQFF

v_gene: TRBV6-5
CDR3aa: CASMTGVNEQFF

v_gene: TRBV5-6
CDR3aa: CASSTGLGQGPYSNQPQHF

v_gene: TRBV9
CDR3aa: CASSVSRGDSGANVLTF

v_gene: TRBV28
CDR3aa: CASTRQYSNQPQHF